This T cell receptor (beta chain) was sequenced in a study of blood T cells in healthy people across ages. Background on the study: Using template switching, researchers captured about one barcoded beta molecule for each two T cells. Findings and limits, study-wide: Naive and antigen-experienced cells were not separated, limiting conclusive comparison.

A J-beta primer mix and a sample-barcoded 5' primer were used in a second PCR of about 7 to 12 cycles. TCRdb reprocessed the 5' RACE reads with MiXCR, giving one entry per CDR3 protein. This repertoire shows around 1,500,000 distinct CDR3 sequences, about 43% found once; its top ten account for under 8%. Caucasian, healthy and from Russia, the donors were aged between about 6 and 90. V lost 4 bases to trimming and J lost 8 bases, with 18 bases between them. Germline CDR1 is LGHDT and CDR2 is YNNKEL (reference sequence). CDR3 length equals 15 residues. This clonotype occurred a few times. As yet, its antigen is unknown.

The sequence was collected from a woman younger than 30 in good health. The sample comprised blood. V gene TRBV3-1 combines with J gene TRBJ2-1; D perhaps matches TRBD1 (5 bases). The CDR3, as DNA: TGTGCCAGCAGCCCAAGTATCCCCACAGGCGATGAGCAGTTCTTC. Translated, it gives CASSPSIPTGDEQFF.